A single sample gave rise to the 30 T cell receptor beta chains below, sequenced in a study of blood T cell repertoires in COVID-19. Assay used: immunoSEQ multiplex PCR; TCRdb lists only in-frame clones, some missing. The sample lists 300,000 to 400,000 clones, approximately 87% occurring once. Sequenced input: PBMCs or T cells enriched from blood (not recorded which). These receptor sequences come from a woman aged 25-40 years with acute COVID-19.

The chain uses TRBV2 and TRBJ2-2, with 8 positions matching TRBD1. CDR3 length: 15 residues. Trimming cost V 9 bases and J 6 bases; bases outside gene matches: 12. Germline CDR1 reads SNHLY; CDR2 reads FYNNEI. The CDR3 is CASLDREMGSGELFF. CDR3 DNA: TGTGCCAGTTTGGACAGGGAAATGGGTTCCGGGGAGCTGTTTTTT. The full variable domain, in which reference TRBV2 and TRBJ2-2 provide the parts outside the CDR3, is EPEVTQTPSHQVTQMGQEVILRCVPISNHLYFYWYRQILGQKVEFLVSFYNNEISEKSEIFDDQFSVERPDGSNFTLKIRSTKLEDSAMYFCASLDREMGSGELFFGEGSRLTVL.

The J gene is TRBJ2-3, the V gene TRBV19, with D maybe TRBD1 (5 bases). V gave up 3 bases and J gave up 2 bases, with 15 bases separating them. Germline V gives CDR1 LNHDA, CDR2 SQIVND (reference sequence). The CDR3 consists of 16 residues. This CDR3 reads CASSITRGPDTDTQYF. CDR3 in DNA: TGTGCCAGTAGTATCACAAGGGGCCCGGACACAGATACGCAGTATTTT.

The chain is built from TRBV3-1 (or the pseudogene TRBV3-2) and TRBJ1-2; D is uncertain. The CDR3 spans 15 residues. Germline V gene sequence: CDR1 LGHDT, CDR2 YNNKEL (reference sequence). Trimming took off 1 base at V and 7 bases at J, with 16 bases between the two ends. The CDR3 region has the DNA TGTGCCAGCAGCCAAGCATCGGCAGCCACAGTTGGCTACACCTTC. It specifies CASSQASAATVGYTF.

The chain recombines TRBV19 with TRBJ2-7; possibly TRBD1 for D (5 bases). Trimming took off 0 bases at V and 4 bases at J, with 10 bases between the two ends. Germline V lookup: CDR1 LNHDA, CDR2 SQIVND (reference sequence). The CDR3 extends over 14 amino acids. The DNA of the CDR3 is TGTGCCAGTAGTATAGAGGCAGGGATATACGAGCAGTACTTC. Residues: CASSIEAGIYEQYF.

The chain uses TRBV24-1 and TRBJ2-2, with D unclear. The CDR3 contains 15 residues. V was cut by 3 bases and J by 4 bases, with 11 bases left in between. Germline CDR1 is KGHDR and CDR2 is SFDVKD. DNA for the CDR3: TGTGCCACCAGTGATCCCCTACCAGGCACCGGGGAGCTGTTTTTT. It specifies CATSDPLPGTGELFF.

This chain links TRBV23-1 with TRBJ2-3, with 7 bases that match TRBD1. TRBV23-1 is flagged as an ORF with uncertain function. The CDR3 has 15 residues. The V gene end was trimmed by 7 bases and the J gene end by 2 bases; junction bases not matched to a gene: 9. The DNA of the CDR3 is TGCGCCAGCACTCCCCGACAGGGCCCCACAGATACGCAGTATTTT. Amino acids: CASTPRQGPTDTQYF.

The chain is built from TRBV5-1 and TRBJ2-7; 7 bases fit TRBD2. Germline CDR1 reads SGHRS; CDR2 reads YFSETQ. V lost 7 bases to trimming and J lost 0 bases; unmatched junction nucleotides: 7. The CDR3 is 14 amino acids. The CDR3: CASGSRGSSYEQYF. The CDR3 nucleotides read TGCGCCAGCGGATCGCGGGGGAGCTCCTACGAGCAGTACTTC.

The rearrangement uses TRBV15 and TRBJ2-1; TRBD2 matches 7 bases. The CDR3 totals 15 residues. J gave up 0 bases and V 7 bases, and 6 bases lay outside the gene matches. CDR1 and CDR2 from the germline V gene are LNHNV and YYDKDF (reference sequence). DNA of the CDR3: TGTGCCACCATGTCTCGCGGGGGCTCCTACAATGAGCAGTTCTTC. Translated: CATMSRGGSYNEQFF.

V and J are TRBV10-2 and TRBJ2-1; the D is unclear. V was cut by 2 bases and J by 5 bases, with 13 bases left in between. The germline V gene encodes CDR1 WSHSY and CDR2 SAAADI. This CDR3 region has 15 residues. CDR3 residues: CASSEGADFNNEQFF. The CDR3 DNA is TGCGCCAGCAGTGAGGGAGCAGACTTCAACAATGAGCAGTTCTTC.

Comments on this clone: The sample has other DNA sequences that encode this CDR3 too. This rearrangement joins TRBV6-5 to TRBJ1-2; a possible D gene is TRBD1 (5 bases). The CDR3 extends over 11 amino acids. Germline V gene sequence: CDR1 MNHEY, CDR2 SVGAGI. Trimming stripped 7 bases from V and 4 bases from J, with 7 bases between. CDR3 residues: CASTTGYGYTF. The CDR3 DNA is TGTGCCAGCACCACAGGCTATGGCTACACCTTC.

The chain uses TRBV7-2 and TRBJ1-5; D is undetermined. Germline loops: CDR1 SGHTA, CDR2 FQGNSA. CDR3 size: 16 residues. V was pared by 2 bases and J by 3 bases, with 14 bases between. The CDR3 DNA sequence: TGTGCCAGCAGCTTAAACGAGGCAGCACTCAATCAGCCCCAGCATTTT. Translated, it gives CASSLNEAALNQPQHF.

The chain joins TRBV2 to TRBJ1-1, with D unresolved. CDR3 length: 14 residues. Germline V gene lookup returns CDR1 SNHLY and CDR2 FYNNEI. V shed 1 base and J shed 0 bases, with 6 bases lying between them. The CDR3 here is CASSEGQLNTEAFF. In nucleotides, the CDR3 is TGTGCCAGCAGTGAAGGGCAGTTGAACACTGAAGCTTTCTTT. Supplemented by reference TRBV2 and TRBJ1-1, the full variable domain reads EPEVTQTPSHQVTQMGQEVILRCVPISNHLYFYWYRQILGQKVEFLVSFYNNEISEKSEIFDDQFSVERPDGSNFTLKIRSTKLEDSAMYFCASSEGQLNTEAFFGQGTRLTVV.

The V call is TRBV5-1, the J call TRBJ2-7; 11 nucleotides agree with TRBD1. Trimming removed 2 bases from V and 4 bases from J; junction bases left unmatched: 5. The CDR3 covers 15 residues. Germline V gene sequence: CDR1 SGHRS, CDR2 YFSETQ. CDR3 protein: CASSLGQGAQYEQYF. CDR3 nucleotide sequence: TGCGCCAGCAGCTTAGGACAGGGGGCGCAGTACGAGCAGTACTTC. Complete variable domain (other parts from reference TRBV5-1 and TRBJ2-7): KAGVTQTPRYLIKTRGQQVTLSCSPISGHRSVSWYQQTPGQGLQFLFEYFSETQRNKGNFPGRFSGRQFSNSRSEMNVSTLELGDSALYLCASSLGQGAQYEQYFGPGTRLTVT.

The genes are TRBV29-1 and TRBJ1-4; 8 bases match TRBD1. There are 16 residues in the CDR3. Trimming at V came to 4 bases and at J to 10 bases, leaving 17 bases not matched to a gene. CDR1 is SQVTM and CDR2 is ANQGSEA in the germline V gene. The DNA of the CDR3 is TGCAGCGTTGCCCCCTCTACCAGGGGGCAGGTAGGAAAACTGTTTTTT. Translation: CSVAPSTRGQVGKLFF.

The chain carries TRBV4-1 and TRBJ2-7; a possible D gene is TRBD2 (6 bases). CDR3 size: 15 residues. V lost 4 bases, J lost 9 bases, and 22 bases lay in between. Germline V CDR1 and CDR2: MGHRA, YSYEKL. The CDR3 protein is CASSPALEGPGGQYF. The CDR3 nucleotides read TGCGCCAGCAGCCCTGCCCTGGAGGGACCCGGGGGGCAGTACTTC.

This chain connects TRBV27 to TRBJ1-4; 10 bases fit TRBD1. This CDR3 has 15 residues. The trim removed 6 bases at V and 7 bases at J, leaving 8 bases unmatched. Germline V gives CDR1 MNHEY, CDR2 SMNVEV (reference sequence). The CDR3 spells CASRVTGTGVEKLFF. For the CDR3, the DNA is TGTGCCAGCAGGGTTACGGGGACAGGGGTTGAAAAACTGTTTTTT.

Points on this clone: Because it lacks the conserved phenylalanine or tryptophan at the end, this CDR3 is likely a read error. Because the CDR3's place on the DNA is in doubt, the DNA is left out and the CDR3 is given as listed by TCRdb. The gene calls are TRBV10-2 and TRBJ1-4; TRBD1, the D gene given by the table, was not confirmed from the DNA. The CDR3 numbers 9 amino acids, ends counted. Germline V gene lookup returns CDR1 WSHSY and CDR2 SAAADI. The CDR3 is CATRRDRGS.

The chain combines TRBV29-1 with TRBJ1-2; TRBD1 matches at 7 bases. This CDR3 spans 15 amino acids. Trimming took 4 bases from V and 5 from J; bases not matched to a gene: 13. Germline assignment: CDR1 SQVTM and CDR2 ANQGSEA. The CDR3 loop is CSVAGQTGGEYGYTF. The CDR3 nucleotides read TGCAGCGTTGCGGGACAGACCGGCGGGGAATATGGCTACACCTTC.

This clone appeared a single time. V gene TRBV6-1 combines with J gene TRBJ1-5; 8 bases match TRBD1. This CDR3 contains 16 residues. The ends lost 1 base at V and 9 bases at J; junction bases unmatched: 11. The V gene's germline CDR1 is MNHNS and CDR2 SASEGT. CDR3 sequence: CASSEGSGTGPSPQHF. Written as DNA, the CDR3 is TGTGCCAGCAGTGAAGGTTCCGGGACAGGCCCCTCGCCCCAGCATTTT.

The genes are TRBV5-4 and TRBJ2-1; weak D call: TRBD1 (5 bases). Trimming left V 0 bases short and J 7 bases short, with 8 bases between. CDR1 SGHNT and CDR2 YYREEE come from the germline V gene (reference sequence). The CDR3 length is 13 residues. The chain's CDR3 is CASSLGQGNEQFF. The CDR3 DNA is TGTGCCAGCAGCTTGGGTCAGGGTAATGAGCAGTTCTTC.

This chain uses TRBV19 with TRBJ2-2; D might be TRBD1 (6 bases). This CDR3 has 16 residues. The germline gives CDR1 LNHDA, CDR2 SQIVND (reference sequence). Between the trimmed V and J ends, which lost 7 bases and 1 base, there was a span of 16 bases. CDR3 residues: CASTKSTGENTGELFF. DNA for the CDR3: TGTGCCAGTACCAAATCGACAGGAGAGAACACCGGGGAGCTGTTTTTT.

The genes are TRBV5-6 and TRBJ2-7, with TRBD1 identical over 9 bases. From germline, CDR1 is SGHDT and CDR2 YYEEEE. Germline trimming cut 3 bases from V and 2 bases from J; bases unmatched to any gene: 3. The CDR3 is 14 residues long. CDR3 residues: CASSWDRDPYEQYF. The CDR3 region has the DNA TGTGCCAGCAGCTGGGACAGGGATCCCTACGAGCAGTACTTC.

The chain joins TRBV5-1 to TRBJ1-6; 7 bases align to TRBD1. The CDR3 spans 15 residues. Germline lookup yields CDR1 SGHRS and CDR2 YFSETQ. After removal of 4 bases from V and 7 bases from J, the junction contained 8 bases not matched to a gene. The CDR3 region is CASSGDRVMNSPLHF. As DNA, the CDR3 is TGCGCCAGCAGCGGTGACAGGGTCATGAATTCACCCCTCCACTTT.

This clone was found a few times. The J gene is TRBJ1-5, the V gene TRBV5-7; D is unresolved. TRBV5-7 is marked as an open reading frame, function uncertain. This CDR3 is 17 amino acids long. V shed 4 bases and J shed 0 bases, with 17 bases lying between them. The CDR3 reads CASSLFGSKDSNQPQHF. The CDR3 DNA is TGTGCCAGCAGCCTATTCGGGTCAAAGGATAGCAATCAGCCCCAGCATTTT.

This chain uses TRBV19 with TRBJ2-7; weak D call: TRBD2 (5 bases). The CDR3 totals 15 residues. Germline CDR1 reads LNHDA; CDR2 reads SQIVND (reference sequence). Trimming removed 5 bases at V and 9 bases at J, with 23 bases between. CDR3 sequence reads: CASSPAGEPVSAQYF. The CDR3, as DNA: TGTGCCAGTAGTCCCGCGGGCGAGCCCGTCAGCGCGCAGTACTTC.

This clone has a single count. This rearrangement joins TRBV9 to TRBJ2-1; 7 bases are shared with TRBD1. The CDR3 is 15 amino acids. J lost 0 bases, V lost 4 bases, and 4 bases had no gene match. Germline V gene data show CDR1 as SGDLS and CDR2 as YYNGEE. In nucleotides, the CDR3 is TGTGCCAGCAGCCCCACAGGGGACTCCTACAATGAGCAGTTCTTC. This codes for CASSPTGDSYNEQFF.

This chain links TRBV4-1 with TRBJ2-7; TRBD1 might be the D (5 bases). Between the trimmed V and J ends, which lost 3 bases and 2 bases, there was a span of 11 bases. CDR3 length equals 14 residues. Germline V gene data show CDR1 as MGHRA and CDR2 as YSYEKL. The CDR3 bases are TGCGCCAGCAGCCATGGGGAAGGGGCCTACGAGCAGTACTTC. Protein sequence: CASSHGEGAYEQYF.

The chain couples TRBV5-6 to TRBJ1-2; no reliable D call. The CDR3 contains 13 residues. Trimming removed 1 base at V and 3 bases at J, with 7 bases between. The germline V gene has CDR1 SGHDT and CDR2 YYEEEE. CDR3 DNA sequence: TGTGCCAGCAGCTTGTACAGAGACTATGGCTACACCTTC. As protein: CASSLYRDYGYTF.

This clone came up a few times. This chain connects TRBV5-1 to TRBJ2-1; TRBD1 might be the D (6 bases). This CDR3 is 17 amino acids long. V dropped 1 base and J dropped 8 bases, with 22 bases sitting between them. Germline-derived CDR1 and CDR2 are SGHRS and YFSETQ. The CDR3 DNA is TGCGCCAGCAGCTTGCAACCCCTCGGGGACACTTGGGATGAGCAGTTCTTC. Translated, it gives CASSLQPLGDTWDEQFF.

This chain joins TRBV7-2 and TRBJ1-1; tentative D call: TRBD1 (5 bases). V lost 5 bases, J lost 4 bases, and 23 bases lay in between. CDR1 and CDR2 from the germline V gene are SGHTA and FQGNSA. CDR3 size: 17 residues. CDR3 sequence reads: CASSLVGLGGGITEAFF. CDR3 nucleotide sequence: TGTGCCAGCAGCCTGGTGGGACTGGGGGGTGGGATCACTGAAGCTTTCTTT.